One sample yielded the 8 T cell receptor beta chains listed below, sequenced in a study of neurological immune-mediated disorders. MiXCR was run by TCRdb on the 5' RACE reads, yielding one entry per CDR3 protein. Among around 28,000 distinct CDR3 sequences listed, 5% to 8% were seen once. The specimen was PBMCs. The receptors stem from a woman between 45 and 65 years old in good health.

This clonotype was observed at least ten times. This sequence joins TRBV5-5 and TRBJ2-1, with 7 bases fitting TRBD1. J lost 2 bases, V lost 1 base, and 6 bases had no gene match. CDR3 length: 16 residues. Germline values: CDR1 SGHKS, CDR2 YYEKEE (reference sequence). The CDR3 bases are TGTGCCAGCAGCTTGACCGGGACAGATACCTACAATGAGCAGTTCTTC. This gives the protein CASSLTGTDTYNEQFF.

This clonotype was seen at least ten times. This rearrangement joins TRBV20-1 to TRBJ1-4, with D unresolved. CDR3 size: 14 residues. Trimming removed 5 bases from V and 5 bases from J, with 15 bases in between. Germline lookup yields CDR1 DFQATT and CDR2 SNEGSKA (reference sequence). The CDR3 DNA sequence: TGCAGTGCTGAAACCGGATCTTTGAATGAAAAACTGTTTTTT. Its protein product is CSAETGSLNEKLFF.

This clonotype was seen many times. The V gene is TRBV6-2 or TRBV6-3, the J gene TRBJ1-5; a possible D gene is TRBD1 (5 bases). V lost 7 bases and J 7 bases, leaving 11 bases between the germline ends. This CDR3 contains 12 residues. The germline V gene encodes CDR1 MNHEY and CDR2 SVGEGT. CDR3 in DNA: TGTGCCAGCACTACAGGTAACCAGCCCCAGCATTTT. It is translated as CASTTGNQPQHF.

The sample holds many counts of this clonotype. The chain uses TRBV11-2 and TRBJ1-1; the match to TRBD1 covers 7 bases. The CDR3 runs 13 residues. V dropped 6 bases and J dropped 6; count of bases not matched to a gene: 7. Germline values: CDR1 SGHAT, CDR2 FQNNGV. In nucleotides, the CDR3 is TGTGCCAGCAGTCCCGACAGGGAGCCTGAAGCTTTCTTT. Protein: CASSPDREPEAFF. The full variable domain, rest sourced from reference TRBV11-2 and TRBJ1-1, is EAGVAQSPRYKIIEKRQSVAFWCNPISGHATLYWYQQILGQGPKLLIQFQNNGVVDDSQLPKDRFSAERLKGVDSTLKIQPAKLEDSAVYLCASSPDREPEAFFGQGTRLTVV.

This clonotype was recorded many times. CDR3 loop: CASSLGRTGLYEQYF. CDR3 coding DNA: TGCGCCAGCAGCTTGGGAAGGACAGGGCTCTACGAGCAGTACTTC. V usage is TRBV5-1 and J usage is TRBJ2-7, with TRBD1 matching over 8 bases. Germline trimming cut 0 bases from V and 3 bases from J; bases unmatched to any gene: 5. Germline-derived CDR1 and CDR2 are SGHRS and YFSETQ. CDR3 length: 15 amino acids.

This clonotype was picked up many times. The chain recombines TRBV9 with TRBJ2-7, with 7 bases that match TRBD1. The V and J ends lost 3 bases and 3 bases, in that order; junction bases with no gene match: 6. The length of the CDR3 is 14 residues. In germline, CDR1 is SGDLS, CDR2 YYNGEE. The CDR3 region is CASSETGQNYEQYF. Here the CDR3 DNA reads TGTGCCAGCAGCGAAACGGGACAGAACTACGAGCAGTACTTC.

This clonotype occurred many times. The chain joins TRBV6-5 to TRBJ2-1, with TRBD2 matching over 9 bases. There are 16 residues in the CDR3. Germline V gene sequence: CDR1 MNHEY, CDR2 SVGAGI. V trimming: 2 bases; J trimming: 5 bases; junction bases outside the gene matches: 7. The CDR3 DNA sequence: TGTGCCAGCAGTTACCCAAGGCTAGCGGGACACAATGAGCAGTTCTTC. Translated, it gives CASSYPRLAGHNEQFF.

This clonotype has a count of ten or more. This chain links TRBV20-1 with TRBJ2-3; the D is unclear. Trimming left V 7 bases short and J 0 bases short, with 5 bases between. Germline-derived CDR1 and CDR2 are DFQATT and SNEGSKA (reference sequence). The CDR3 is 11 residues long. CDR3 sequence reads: CSGKSTDTQYF. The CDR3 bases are TGCAGTGGCAAGAGCACAGATACGCAGTATTTT.